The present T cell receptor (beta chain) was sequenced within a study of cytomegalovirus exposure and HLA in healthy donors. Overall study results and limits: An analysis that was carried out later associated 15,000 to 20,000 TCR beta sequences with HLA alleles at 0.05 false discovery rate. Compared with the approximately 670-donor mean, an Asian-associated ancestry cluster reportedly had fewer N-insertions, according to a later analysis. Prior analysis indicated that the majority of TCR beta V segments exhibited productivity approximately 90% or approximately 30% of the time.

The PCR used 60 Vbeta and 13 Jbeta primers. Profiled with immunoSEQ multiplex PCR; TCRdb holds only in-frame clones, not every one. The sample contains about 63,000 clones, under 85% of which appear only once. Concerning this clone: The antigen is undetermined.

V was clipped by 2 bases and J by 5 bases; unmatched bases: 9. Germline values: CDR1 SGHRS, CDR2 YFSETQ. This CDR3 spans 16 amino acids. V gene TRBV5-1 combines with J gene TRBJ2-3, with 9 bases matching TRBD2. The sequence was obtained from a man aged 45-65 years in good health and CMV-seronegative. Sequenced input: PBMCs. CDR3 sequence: CASSLGGGAAIDTQYF. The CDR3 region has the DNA TGCGCCAGCAGCTTAGGCGGGGGGGCGGCGATAGATACGCAGTATTTT. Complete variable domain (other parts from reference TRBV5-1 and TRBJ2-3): KAGVTQTPRYLIKTRGQQVTLSCSPISGHRSVSWYQQTPGQGLQFLFEYFSETQRNKGNFPGRFSGRQFSNSRSEMNVSTLELGDSALYLCASSLGGGAAIDTQYFGPGTRLTVL.